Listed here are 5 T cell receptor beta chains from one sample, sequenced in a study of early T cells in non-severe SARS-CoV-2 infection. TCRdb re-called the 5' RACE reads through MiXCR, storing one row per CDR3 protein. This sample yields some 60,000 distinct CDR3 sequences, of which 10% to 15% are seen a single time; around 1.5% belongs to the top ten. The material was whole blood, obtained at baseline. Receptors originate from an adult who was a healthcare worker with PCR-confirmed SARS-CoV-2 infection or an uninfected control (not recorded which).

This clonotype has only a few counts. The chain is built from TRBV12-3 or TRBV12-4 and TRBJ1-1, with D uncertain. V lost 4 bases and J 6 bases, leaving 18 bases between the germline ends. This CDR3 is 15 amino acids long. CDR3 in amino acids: CASSSGRRAGSEAFF. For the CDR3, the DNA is TGTGCCAGCAGTTCCGGGCGGCGGGCGGGATCTGAAGCTTTCTTT.

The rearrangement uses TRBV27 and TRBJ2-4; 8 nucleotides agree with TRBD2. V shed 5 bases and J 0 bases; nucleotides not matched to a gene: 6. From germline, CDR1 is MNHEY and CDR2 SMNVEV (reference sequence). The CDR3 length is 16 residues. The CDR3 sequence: CASSLTSGLAKNIQYF. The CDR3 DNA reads TGTGCCAGCAGTCTAACTAGCGGTCTAGCCAAAAACATTCAGTACTTC.

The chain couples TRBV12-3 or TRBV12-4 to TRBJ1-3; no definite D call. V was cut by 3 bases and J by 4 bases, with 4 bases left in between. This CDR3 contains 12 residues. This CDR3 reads CASSFWGNTIYF. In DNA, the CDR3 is TGTGCCAGCAGTTTTTGGGGAAACACCATATATTTT.

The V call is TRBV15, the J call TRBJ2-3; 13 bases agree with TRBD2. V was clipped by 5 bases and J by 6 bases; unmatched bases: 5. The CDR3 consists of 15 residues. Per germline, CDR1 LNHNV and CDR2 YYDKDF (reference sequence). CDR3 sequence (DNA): TGTGCCACCAGCGGGGGACTAGCGGGAAAGGATACGCAGTATTTT. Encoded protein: CATSGGLAGKDTQYF.

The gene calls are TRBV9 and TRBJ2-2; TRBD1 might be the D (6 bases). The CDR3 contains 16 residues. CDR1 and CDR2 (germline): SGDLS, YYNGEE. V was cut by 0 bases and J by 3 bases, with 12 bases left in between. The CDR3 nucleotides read TGTGCCAGCAGCGTAGGATGGGGGCGCGACACCGGGGAGCTGTTTTTT. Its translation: CASSVGWGRDTGELFF.